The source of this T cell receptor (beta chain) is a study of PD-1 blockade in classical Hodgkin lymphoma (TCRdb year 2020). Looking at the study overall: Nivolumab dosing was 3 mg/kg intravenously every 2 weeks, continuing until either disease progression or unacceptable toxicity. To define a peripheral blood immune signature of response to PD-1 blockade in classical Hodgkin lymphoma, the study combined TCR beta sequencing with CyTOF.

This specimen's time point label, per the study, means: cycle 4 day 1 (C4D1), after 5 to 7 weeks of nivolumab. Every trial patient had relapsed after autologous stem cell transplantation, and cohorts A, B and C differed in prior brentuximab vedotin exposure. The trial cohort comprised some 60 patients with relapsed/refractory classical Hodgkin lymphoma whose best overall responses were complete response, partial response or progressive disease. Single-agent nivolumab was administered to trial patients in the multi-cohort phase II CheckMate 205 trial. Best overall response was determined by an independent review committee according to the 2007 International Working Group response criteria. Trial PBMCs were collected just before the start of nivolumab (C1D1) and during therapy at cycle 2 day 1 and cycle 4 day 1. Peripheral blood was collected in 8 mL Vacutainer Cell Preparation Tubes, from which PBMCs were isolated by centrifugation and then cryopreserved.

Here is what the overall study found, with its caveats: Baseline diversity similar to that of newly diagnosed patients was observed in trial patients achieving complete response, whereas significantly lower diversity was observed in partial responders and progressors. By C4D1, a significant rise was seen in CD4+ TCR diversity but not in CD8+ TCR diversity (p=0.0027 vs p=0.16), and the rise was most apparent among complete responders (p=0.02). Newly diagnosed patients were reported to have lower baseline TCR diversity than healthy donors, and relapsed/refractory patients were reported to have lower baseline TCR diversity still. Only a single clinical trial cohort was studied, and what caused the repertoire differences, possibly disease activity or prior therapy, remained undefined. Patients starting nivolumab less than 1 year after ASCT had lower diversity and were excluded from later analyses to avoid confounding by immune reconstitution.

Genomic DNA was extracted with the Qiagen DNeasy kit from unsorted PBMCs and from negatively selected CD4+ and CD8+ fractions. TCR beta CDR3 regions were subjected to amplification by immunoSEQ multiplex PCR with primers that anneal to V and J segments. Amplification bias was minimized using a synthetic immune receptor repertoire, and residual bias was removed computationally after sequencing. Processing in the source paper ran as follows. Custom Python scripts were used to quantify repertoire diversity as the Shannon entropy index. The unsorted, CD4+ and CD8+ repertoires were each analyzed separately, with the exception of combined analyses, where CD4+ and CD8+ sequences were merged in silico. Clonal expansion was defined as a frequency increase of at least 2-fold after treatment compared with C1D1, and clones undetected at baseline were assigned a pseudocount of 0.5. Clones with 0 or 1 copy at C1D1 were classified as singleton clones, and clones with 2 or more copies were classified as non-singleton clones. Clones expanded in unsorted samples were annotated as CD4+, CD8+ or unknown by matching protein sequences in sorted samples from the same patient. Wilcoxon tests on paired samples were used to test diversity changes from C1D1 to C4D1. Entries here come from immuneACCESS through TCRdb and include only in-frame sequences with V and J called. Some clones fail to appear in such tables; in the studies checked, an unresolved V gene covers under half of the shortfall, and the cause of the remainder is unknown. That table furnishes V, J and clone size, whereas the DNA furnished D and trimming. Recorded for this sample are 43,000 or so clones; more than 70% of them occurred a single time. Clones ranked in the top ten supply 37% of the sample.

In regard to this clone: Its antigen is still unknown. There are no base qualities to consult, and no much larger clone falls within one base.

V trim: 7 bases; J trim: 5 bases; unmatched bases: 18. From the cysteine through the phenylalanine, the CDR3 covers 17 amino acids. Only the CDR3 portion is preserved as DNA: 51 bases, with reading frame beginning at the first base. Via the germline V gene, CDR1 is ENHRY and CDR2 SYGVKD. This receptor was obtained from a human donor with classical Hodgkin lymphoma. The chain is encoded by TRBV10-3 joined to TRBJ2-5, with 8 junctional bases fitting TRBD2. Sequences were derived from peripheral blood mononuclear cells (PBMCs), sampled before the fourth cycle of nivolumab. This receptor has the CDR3 CAINPGTRSGVPETQYF. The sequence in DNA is TGTGCCATCAATCCCGGGACTAGAAGTGGGGTTCCGGAGACCCAGTACTTC.